A single sample is the source of the 10 T cell receptor beta chains below, sequenced in a study of cytomegalovirus exposure and HLA in healthy donors. Assay used: immunoSEQ multiplex PCR; TCRdb lists only in-frame clones, some missing. The table shows fewer than 200,000 clones, with approximately 89% occurring only once. The specimen sequenced was PBMCs. Receptors originate from a man between 18 and 29 years old in good health and CMV-seropositive.

The chain carries TRBV19 and TRBJ2-5; no firm D call. CDR3 length: 11 residues. Germline values: CDR1 LNHDA, CDR2 SQIVND (reference sequence). V was shortened by 5 bases and J by 3 bases, with 4 bases between the two germline ends. As DNA, the CDR3 is TGTGCCAGTAGTGCGGAAGAGACCCAGTACTTC. Translating gives CASSAEETQYF.

This clone has only one observation. This sequence joins TRBV5-4 and TRBJ1-6; 9 nucleotides match TRBD1. Germline values: CDR1 SGHNT, CDR2 YYREEE (reference sequence). V was pared by 5 bases and J by 10 bases, with 7 bases of the junction left unmatched. This CDR3 is 14 amino acids long. CDR3 sequence reads: CASRPRDRDSPLHF. The DNA for the CDR3 is TGTGCCAGCAGACCCCGGGACAGGGACTCACCCCTCCACTTT.

The rearrangement joins TRBV2 to TRBJ1-1; D ambiguous. This CDR3 is 14 amino acids long. The germline V gene encodes CDR1 SNHLY and CDR2 FYNNEI. V lost 8 bases to trimming and J lost 11 bases, with 24 bases between them. The CDR3 spells CASGRMGRMTRAFF. The CDR3 coding sequence is TGTGCCAGCGGCCGTATGGGTAGGATGACTAGGGCTTTCTTT.

The rearrangement uses TRBV9 and TRBJ2-7, with D maybe TRBD2 (5 bases). Per the germline V gene, CDR1 is SGDLS and CDR2 is YYNGEE. The CDR3 is 11 residues long. V lost 4 bases, J lost 6 bases, and 8 bases lay in between. The CDR3 here is CASSRGTEQYF. DNA for the CDR3: TGTGCCAGCAGCCGGGGTACCGAGCAGTACTTC.

Here the CDR3 reads CASSYSGTIGYEQYF. The DNA of the CDR3 is TGTGCCAGCAGTTACTCTGGGACTATAGGCTACGAGCAGTACTTC. The rearrangement uses TRBV6-5 and TRBJ2-7, with TRBD2 matching over 7 bases. V dropped 0 bases and J dropped 3; count of bases not matched to a gene: 5. Germline V lookup: CDR1 MNHEY, CDR2 SVGAGI. The CDR3 covers 15 residues.

The chain has TRBV27 and TRBJ1-1; D might be TRBD1 (5 bases). The CDR3 length is 10 residues. Germline CDR1 is MNHEY and CDR2 is SMNVEV (reference sequence). As DNA, the CDR3 is TGTGAGGGGTGGGACACTGAAGCTTTCTTT. It codes for CEGWDTEAFF.

The rearrangement joins TRBV7-2 to TRBJ2-1; TRBD2 aligns across 16 bases. The V gene end was trimmed by 4 bases and the J gene end by 15 bases; junction bases not matched to a gene: 12. Germline CDR1 is SGHTA and CDR2 is FQGNSA. The CDR3 totals 16 residues. CDR3: CASSSNVGLAGGPRFF. In nucleotides, the CDR3 is TGTGCCAGCAGCTCCAACGTGGGACTAGCGGGAGGGCCTCGGTTCTTC. The complete variable domain, with remaining parts taken from reference TRBV7-2 and TRBJ2-1, reads GAGVSQSPSNKVTEKGKDVELRCDPISGHTALYWYRQSLGQGLEFLIYFQGNSAPDKSGLPSDRFSAERTGGSVSTLTIQRTQQEDSAVYLCASSSNVGLAGGPRFFGPGTRLTVL.

The rearrangement uses TRBV7-9 and TRBJ2-3, with D perhaps TRBD2 (6 bases). The CDR3 sequence is 16 residues long. V dropped 5 bases and J dropped 0 bases, with 15 bases sitting between them. From germline, CDR1 is SEHNR and CDR2 FQNEAQ (reference sequence). CDR3 region: CASSPKWRESTDTQYF. In DNA form, the CDR3 reads TGTGCCAGCAGCCCAAAATGGAGGGAGAGCACAGATACGCAGTATTTT.

The chain has TRBV7-6 and TRBJ2-1, with 10 bases fitting TRBD2. Per germline, CDR1 SGHVS and CDR2 FNYEAQ. The trim removed 5 bases at V and 4 bases at J, leaving 14 bases unmatched. This CDR3 is built from 18 residues. In DNA, the CDR3 is TGTGCCAGCAGCCACCTGGGAGCGGGAGGGCCAGGGTACAATGAGCAGTTCTTC. Protein: CASSHLGAGGPGYNEQFF.

The rearrangement joins TRBV6-5 to TRBJ2-2; D is possibly TRBD1 (5 bases). The germline V gene encodes CDR1 MNHEY and CDR2 SVGAGI. The CDR3 runs to 15 residues. Trimming removed 8 bases at V and 0 bases at J, with 13 bases between. The DNA for the CDR3 is TGTGCCAGCTTTCCAGGGTCTGCGAACACCGGGGAGCTGTTTTTT. Its protein is CASFPGSANTGELFF.